This TCR beta chain was retrieved from a study of blood T cell repertoires in COVID-19. Repertoires were generated with immunoSEQ multiplex PCR, while TCRdb's copy carries only in-frame clones and drops some. The repertoire holds 150,000 to 200,000 clones, with approximately 80% as singletons. The CDR3 loop spans 12 amino acids. The V gene's germline CDR1 is SNHLY and CDR2 FYNNEI. Those who participated ranged in age from about 18 to 89 years and resided in approximately 26 US areas. Cohort assignment relied on participant-reported clinical history. Material for sequencing was PBMCs or T cells enriched from blood (not recorded which). The chain employs TRBV2 and TRBJ1-1, with 8 bases lining up with TRBD1. The TCR originated in a man between 65 and 85 years old who had been exposed to COVID-19. The CDR3: CATTGANTEAFF. DNA for the CDR3: TGTGCGACGACAGGGGCGAACACTGAAGCTTTCTTT. Full variable domain (missing parts from reference TRBV2 and TRBJ1-1): EPEVTQTPSHQVTQMGQEVILRCVPISNHLYFYWYRQILGQKVEFLVSFYNNEISEKSEIFDDQFSVERPDGSNFTLKIRSTKLEDSAMYFCATTGANTEAFFGQGTRLTVV.